This T cell receptor beta chain was observed in a study of blood T cells in healthy people across ages. PCR was performed a second time for about 6 to 12 cycles using a sample-barcoded 5' primer and a J-beta primer mix. Via MiXCR, TCRdb re-called the 5' RACE reads, giving one row per CDR3 protein. The data hold around 2 million distinct CDR3 sequences, with approximately 40% observed a single time. This CDR3 has 15 amino acids. Germline V gene data show CDR1 as MNHEY and CDR2 as SVGAGI. Trimming took off 6 bases at V and 6 bases at J, with 18 bases between the two ends. This chain joins TRBV6-5 and TRBJ2-1; possible D gene TRBD2, 7 bases. This receptor was taken from a human donor in good health. Specimen: blood. As DNA, the CDR3 is TGTGCCAGCAGAGAAGGGGGGGCCTTCGTCAATGAGCAGTTCTTC. Translated, it gives CASREGGAFVNEQFF.